This T cell receptor (beta chain) was captured in a study of blood T cells in healthy people across ages. Broader study findings: Donors of long life had a larger count of naive CD4+ cells and greater diversity than aged donors.

Through a sample-barcoded 5' primer and a J-beta primer mix, a second PCR was run for roughly 6 to 11 cycles. There were at least 3 million CDR3-containing paired-end reads obtained from each sample. TCRdb fed the 5' RACE reads into MiXCR, producing one record per CDR3 protein. Altogether over a million distinct CDR3 sequences are present, less than 25% being singletons, with the ten largest covering around 0.7%. Germline CDR1 and CDR2: KGHSH and LQKENI. The CDR3 loop spans 13 amino acids. Trimming pared 3 bases from V and 2 bases from J, leaving 5 bases between. As concerns this clonotype: Its specificity is unknown.

This sample also belongs to another study, concerning T cells of mothers and their children. Per that paper: Slightly higher overlap, not significant, was seen in related mother-child pairs than in unrelated pairs.

The rearrangement joins TRBV18 to TRBJ2-1; D is unclear. The clonotype originates from a girl aged 2-10 years in good health. Sequencing used blood. The CDR3 spells CASSPIAYNEQFF. In DNA, the CDR3 is TGTGCCAGCTCACCTATAGCCTACAATGAGCAGTTCTTC.